The 17 T cell receptor beta chains given below trace back to one sample, sequenced in a study of blood T cell repertoires in COVID-19. Produced via immunoSEQ multiplex PCR; TCRdb's table is partial and in-frame only. This table holds about 120,000 clones, 65% to 85% found once. The sample consisted of PBMCs or T cells enriched from blood (not recorded which). The receptors come from a woman aged 30 to 39 who had recovered from COVID-19.

A single count supports this clone. V is TRBV10-3 and J is TRBJ2-7, with 10 bases identical to TRBD2. CDR3 length equals 16 residues. Losses at the gene ends were 1 base for V and 6 bases for J; bases not matched to a gene: 9. In germline, CDR1 is ENHRY, CDR2 SYGVKD. The CDR3 DNA is TGTGCCATCAGTGAGTATTTGAGCGGGAGGGCCTCCGAGCAGTACTTC. Translating it yields CAISEYLSGRASEQYF.

The chain links TRBV3-1 (or the pseudogene TRBV3-2) to TRBJ2-1, with unresolved D. Germline V gene lookup returns CDR1 LGHDT and CDR2 YNNKEL (reference sequence). The CDR3 totals 12 residues. V was cut by 4 bases and J by 4 bases, with 5 bases left in between. CDR3 DNA sequence: TGTGCCAGCAGCCCCAGTTACAATGAGCAGTTCTTC. Translation gives CASSPSYNEQFF.

This chain uses TRBV3-1 (or the pseudogene TRBV3-2) with TRBJ1-2, with a weak D call TRBD1 (6 bases). CDR1 and CDR2 (germline): LGHDT, YNNKEL (reference sequence). CDR3 length: 16 amino acids. V dropped 0 bases and J dropped 1 base, with 12 bases sitting between them. The CDR3 sequence: CASSQEFWTDNYGYTF. CDR3 DNA: TGTGCCAGCAGCCAAGAGTTTTGGACAGATAACTATGGCTACACCTTC.

This rearrangement joins TRBV11-2 to TRBJ2-3; 11 bases agree with TRBD2. CDR3 size: 17 residues. CDR1 and CDR2 from the germline V gene are SGHAT and FQNNGV. Trimming at V came to 2 bases and at J to 0 bases, leaving 4 bases not matched to a gene. CDR3 residues: CASSLRGLAASTDTQYF. CDR3 bases: TGTGCCAGCAGCTTAAGGGGACTAGCGGCTAGCACAGATACGCAGTATTTT.

The chain links TRBV7-2 to TRBJ1-5, with D possibly TRBD1 on 6 matching bases. Trimming left V 1 base short and J 3 bases short, with 10 bases between. CDR3 size: 15 residues. Per germline, CDR1 SGHTA and CDR2 FQGNSA. This chain's CDR3 is CASSLVPGDNQPQHF. CDR3 nucleotides: TGTGCCAGCAGCTTAGTGCCAGGGGACAATCAGCCCCAGCATTTT.

Here the CDR3 DNA reads TGTGCCAGCAGCTTGCAGGGCCCCGGGAACACTGAAGCTTTCTTT. Protein: CASSLQGPGNTEAFF. This rearrangement joins TRBV5-4 to TRBJ1-1, with a weak D call TRBD1 (5 bases). The germline V and J ends were trimmed by 1 base and 1 base, with 11 bases remaining between them. CDR1 SGHNT and CDR2 YYREEE come from the germline V gene (reference sequence). CDR3 size: 15 residues.

The gene calls are TRBV28 and TRBJ1-4; D is perhaps TRBD1 (5 bases). This CDR3 has 14 residues. Trimming cost V 7 bases and J 0 bases, with 9 bases left between them. Germline V gives CDR1 MDHEN, CDR2 SYDVKM. CDR3 loop: CASNRQSTNEKLFF. The DNA for the CDR3 is TGTGCCAGCAACCGACAGTCAACTAATGAAAAACTGTTTTTT.

The V call is TRBV7-2, the J call TRBJ2-4; D perhaps matches TRBD2 (6 bases). V was shortened by 4 bases and J by 8 bases, with 24 bases between the two germline ends. There are 17 residues in the CDR3. Germline loops: CDR1 SGHTA, CDR2 FQGNSA. The CDR3 reads CASSSKGGKVGKDIQYF. Written as DNA, the CDR3 is TGTGCCAGCAGCTCGAAGGGCGGGAAGGTAGGGAAAGACATTCAGTACTTC.

The V call is TRBV28, the J call TRBJ2-3; 13 bases align to TRBD2. This CDR3 contains 19 residues. Per germline, CDR1 MDHEN and CDR2 SYDVKM. V trimming: 3 bases; J trimming: 3 bases; junction bases outside the gene matches: 12. CDR3: CASSLGGLAGYLSTDTQYF. The CDR3 region has the DNA TGTGCCAGCAGTTTGGGGGGACTAGCGGGATATTTAAGTACAGATACGCAGTATTTT.

The chain links TRBV5-1 to TRBJ2-1; 15 bases map to TRBD2. The CDR3 sequence is 17 residues long. The germline V gene has CDR1 SGHRS and CDR2 YFSETQ. J lost 8 bases, V lost 4 bases, and 10 bases had no gene match. CDR3 DNA: TGCGCCAGCAGCCACGGACTAGCGGGAGGGCCTTGGCATGAGCAGTTCTTC. This gives the protein CASSHGLAGGPWHEQFF. Filled out from reference TRBV5-1 and TRBJ2-1, the complete variable domain reads KAGVTQTPRYLIKTRGQQVTLSCSPISGHRSVSWYQQTPGQGLQFLFEYFSETQRNKGNFPGRFSGRQFSNSRSEMNVSTLELGDSALYLCASSHGLAGGPWHEQFFGPGTRLTVL.

This clone was observed a few times. The chain links TRBV24-1 to TRBJ2-1; TRBD1 aligns across 10 bases. With 3 bases clipped from V and 8 bases from J, the junction kept 6 bases outside the gene matches. From germline, CDR1 is KGHDR and CDR2 SFDVKD. The CDR3 totals 15 residues. CDR3 DNA: TGTGCCACCAGTGATCGAGACAGGGGGCGCGATGAGCAGTTCTTC. This translates into CATSDRDRGRDEQFF.

The CDR3 coding sequence is TGTGCCAGCGTGGCAGGGGGACGGTATGGCTACACCTTC. This sequence encodes CASVAGGRYGYTF. The chain is built from TRBV12-3 or TRBV12-4 and TRBJ1-2, with 7 bases identical to TRBD1. The CDR3 has 13 amino acids. Unmatched junction bases numbered 8, after V lost 8 bases and J lost 5 bases.

This sequence joins TRBV27 and TRBJ1-6; D might be TRBD1 (6 bases). This CDR3 has 15 amino acids. CDR1 MNHEY and CDR2 SMNVEV come from the germline V gene (reference sequence). V lost 6 bases and J lost 9, with 18 bases in between. The CDR3 loop reads CASRIQGSFGSPLHF. CDR3 nucleotides: TGTGCCAGCAGAATACAGGGATCTTTTGGTTCACCCCTCCACTTT.

This clone was detected only a few times. J is TRBJ2-2 and V is TRBV5-5; 8 nucleotides line up with TRBD1. V shed 2 bases, J shed 0 bases, and the junction held 3 bases outside the gene matches. The germline V gene encodes CDR1 SGHKS and CDR2 YYEKEE (reference sequence). This CDR3 comprises 16 residues. The CDR3 reads CASSLWDRSNTGELFF. The CDR3 DNA is TGTGCCAGCAGCTTATGGGACAGGTCGAACACCGGGGAGCTGTTTTTT.

The J gene is TRBJ2-7, the V gene TRBV7-2; 9 bases map to TRBD1. V was pared by 7 bases and J by 1 base, with 5 bases of the junction left unmatched. Germline CDR1 reads SGHTA; CDR2 reads FQGNSA. The CDR3 extends over 14 amino acids. CDR3 nucleotides: TGTGCCAGCACCTTGGGGACAGGGTCCTACGAGCAGTACTTC. Its translation: CASTLGTGSYEQYF.

This clone was seen more than once but under ten times. The V gene is TRBV28, the J gene TRBJ2-7, with 7 bases lining up with TRBD2. The CDR3 loop spans 14 amino acids. V shed 6 bases, J shed 6 bases, and the junction held 11 bases outside the gene matches. Germline lookup yields CDR1 MDHEN and CDR2 SYDVKM. In DNA, the CDR3 is TGTGCCAGCAGGCAAACCGGGACTACCCGCGAGCAGTACTTC. The encoded protein is CASRQTGTTREQYF.

Turning to this clone: Other DNA sequences in the same sample also yield this CDR3. J is TRBJ1-1 and V is TRBV5-6, with unresolved D. Per the germline V gene, CDR1 is SGHDT and CDR2 is YYEEEE. This CDR3 spans 15 amino acids. With 0 bases removed from V and 1 base from J, the gap between germline ends came to 10 bases. Written as DNA, the CDR3 is TGTGCCAGCAGCTTGGCCGGCGGCAGGAACACTGAAGCTTTCTTT. It yields the protein CASSLAGGRNTEAFF.